A single sample is the source of the 23 T cell receptor beta chains below, sequenced in a study of shared clonotypes between healthy human individuals. The repertoire was sequenced with immunoSEQ multiplex PCR; TCRdb's copy has only in-frame clones and lacks some. The top ten hold more than 20% of the sample, which has hundreds of thousands of clones, almost 95% seen once. The naive CD8 subset, CD45RO-negative cells positively selected for CCR7, excluded terminally differentiated effector memory CD45RA+ cells. Input material: naive CD8+ T cells sorted from blood. Receptors were obtained from a man aged 30-40 years in good health.

This sequence joins TRBV27 and TRBJ2-1; no clear D. This CDR3 is 15 amino acids long. Germline values: CDR1 MNHEY, CDR2 SMNVEV (reference sequence). Trimming pared 3 bases from V and 1 base from J, leaving 10 bases between. Here the CDR3 DNA reads TGTGCCAGCAGTTTGGTGCTAGAGTCCTACAATGAGCAGTTCTTC. Translation gives CASSLVLESYNEQFF.

The chain employs TRBV2 and TRBJ1-4; tentative D call: TRBD1 (5 bases). V was clipped by 3 bases and J by 8 bases, with 10 bases between them. The V gene's germline CDR1 is SNHLY and CDR2 FYNNEI. This CDR3 region has 13 residues. The CDR3 nucleotides read TGTGCCAGCAGTGAGCAGGGAGGCGAAAAACTGTTTTTT. Translating gives CASSEQGGEKLFF. Using reference TRBV2 and TRBJ1-4 for the parts outside the CDR3, the full variable domain is EPEVTQTPSHQVTQMGQEVILRCVPISNHLYFYWYRQILGQKVEFLVSFYNNEISEKSEIFDDQFSVERPDGSNFTLKIRSTKLEDSAMYFCASSEQGGEKLFFGSGTQLSVL.

The chain couples TRBV27 to TRBJ1-4, with D tentatively TRBD1 (5 bases). V was clipped by 7 bases and J by 8 bases, with 17 bases between them. Germline V lookup: CDR1 MNHEY, CDR2 SMNVEV (reference sequence). The CDR3 runs 14 residues. DNA of the CDR3: TGTGCCAGCAATAAAAGGGGTCTGGGAGAAAAACTGTTTTTT. It yields the protein CASNKRGLGEKLFF.

The chain joins TRBV28 to TRBJ2-7; a possible D gene is TRBD2 (5 bases). V lost 3 bases, J lost 2 bases, and 11 bases lay in between. The germline V gene encodes CDR1 MDHEN and CDR2 SYDVKM. This CDR3 comprises 14 residues. CDR3 DNA: TGTGCCAGCAGTTTCCGGGGATCGACCTACGAGCAGTACTTC. This translates into CASSFRGSTYEQYF.

The chain has TRBV19 and TRBJ2-7, with 9 bases fitting TRBD1. This CDR3 region has 15 residues. CDR1 and CDR2 (germline): LNHDA, SQIVND (reference sequence). V shed 4 bases, J shed 2 bases, and the junction held 6 bases outside the gene matches. This CDR3 reads CASSSGTGITYEQYF. CDR3 nucleotides: TGTGCCAGTAGTAGTGGGACAGGGATAACCTACGAGCAGTACTTC.

The chain recombines TRBV7-9 with TRBJ2-7; a possible D gene is TRBD1 (6 bases). CDR3 size: 13 residues. Germline values: CDR1 SEHNR, CDR2 FQNEAQ (reference sequence). Trimming took 3 bases from V and 6 from J, leaving 12 bases between them. CDR3 sequence: CASSFEQGTEQYF. In DNA, the CDR3 is TGTGCCAGCAGCTTCGAACAGGGAACCGAGCAGTACTTC.

V is TRBV25-1 and J is TRBJ2-1; TRBD1 or TRBD2 may be the D gene (5 bases each). The CDR3 sequence is 15 residues long. The germline gives CDR1 MGHDK, CDR2 SYGVNS. The V and J ends lost 4 bases and 0 bases respectively, with 10 bases between them. In nucleotides, the CDR3 is TGTGCCAGCAGTGGGGGACCGAACTCCTACAATGAGCAGTTCTTC. It specifies CASSGGPNSYNEQFF.

The chain links TRBV7-7 to TRBJ2-1; no reliable D call. Trimming cost V 4 bases and J 6 bases, with 10 bases left between them. The CDR3 contains 13 residues. Germline V CDR1 and CDR2: SSHAT, FNYEAQ (reference sequence). The DNA of the CDR3 is TGTGCCAGCAGCTCGGACCCCGGCAATGAGCAGTTCTTC. This sequence encodes CASSSDPGNEQFF.

This chain uses TRBV7-2 with TRBJ2-7, with D unresolved. CDR1 and CDR2 from the germline V gene are SGHTA and FQGNSA. V was cut by 2 bases and J by 5 bases, with 7 bases left in between. The length of the CDR3 is 12 residues. Here the CDR3 reads CASSLWIDEQYF. DNA of the CDR3: TGTGCCAGCAGCTTATGGATCGACGAGCAGTACTTC.

The CDR3 bases are TGCAGCGTTGAAGATGTCACTGAAGCTTTCTTT. Its translation is CSVEDVTEAFF. The V call is TRBV29-1, the J call TRBJ1-1, with D hard to call. CDR3 length equals 11 residues. CDR1 is SQVTM and CDR2 is ANQGSEA in the germline V gene. V lost 0 bases and J 4 bases, leaving 3 bases between the germline ends.

V and J are TRBV5-5 and TRBJ2-7; 9 positions match TRBD1. This CDR3 has 15 residues. Unmatched junction bases numbered 14, after V lost 6 bases and J lost 7 bases. Germline values: CDR1 SGHKS, CDR2 YYEKEE (reference sequence). CDR3: CASNSPNRGLWEQYF. DNA of the CDR3: TGTGCCAGCAACTCTCCCAACAGGGGGCTTTGGGAGCAGTACTTC. The complete variable domain, with remaining parts taken from reference TRBV5-5 and TRBJ2-7, reads DAGVTQSPTHLIKTRGQQVTLRCSPISGHKSVSWYQQVLGQGPQFIFQYYEKEERGRGNFPDRFSARQFPNYSSELNVNALLLGDSALYLCASNSPNRGLWEQYFGPGTRLTVT.

This chain connects TRBV9 to TRBJ2-7, with D maybe TRBD2 (5 bases). The ends were cut back, 4 bases at V and 6 bases at J, with 20 bases in the middle. This CDR3 spans 15 amino acids. Germline V gives CDR1 SGDLS, CDR2 YYNGEE. In DNA, the CDR3 is TGTGCCAGCAGCCCTGAGGGCCACCCCCAGTCCGAGCAGTACTTC. It is translated as CASSPEGHPQSEQYF.

This rearrangement joins TRBV7-9 to TRBJ2-1; 7 bases agree with TRBD1. The V gene end was trimmed by 6 bases and the J gene end by 6 bases; junction bases not matched to a gene: 8. Germline CDR1 reads SEHNR; CDR2 reads FQNEAQ (reference sequence). The CDR3 runs to 14 residues. The CDR3 sequence is CASSSGDRLNEQFF. CDR3 nucleotide sequence: TGTGCCAGCAGTTCCGGGGACAGACTCAATGAGCAGTTCTTC.

This clone occurred once. The chain couples TRBV7-6 to TRBJ2-1; D unclear. Germline loops: CDR1 SGHVS, CDR2 FNYEAQ. The CDR3 spans 17 residues. V lost 2 bases and J 7 bases, leaving 21 bases between the germline ends. The CDR3 DNA reads TGTGCCAGCAGCTTACCCAAAAGGGCCCTAAGTGGGAATGAGCAGTTCTTC. Translating it yields CASSLPKRALSGNEQFF.

The rearrangement joins TRBV4-1 to TRBJ1-1; D perhaps matches TRBD1 (6 bases). The length of the CDR3 is 18 residues. V shed 4 bases and J shed 2 bases, with 23 bases lying between them. Germline V gene lookup returns CDR1 MGHRA and CDR2 YSYEKL. The CDR3 region has the DNA TGCGCCAGCAGCCTAAGAAAGGACAGCGGGGCTGGTAACACTGAAGCTTTCTTT. It translates to CASSLRKDSGAGNTEAFF.

The V gene is TRBV27, the J gene TRBJ2-1, with 11 nucleotides matching TRBD2. Trimming removed 5 bases from V and 8 bases from J; junction bases left unmatched: 17. The CDR3 is 18 amino acids. CDR1 is MNHEY, CDR2 SMNVEV, per germline (reference sequence). The CDR3 sequence is CASSPPSPRLAGLDEQFF. The CDR3 nucleotides are TGTGCCAGCAGTCCCCCATCCCCGAGACTAGCGGGACTCGATGAGCAGTTCTTC.

The rearrangement uses TRBV6-5 and TRBJ1-1; D gene ambiguous. This CDR3 is built from 13 residues. The germline CDR1 and CDR2 sequences are MNHEY and SVGAGI. Between the trimmed V and J ends, which lost 5 bases and 0 bases, there was a span of 7 bases. The CDR3 DNA sequence: TGTGCCAGCAGTCTCCAGATGAACACTGAAGCTTTCTTT. Translated, it gives CASSLQMNTEAFF.

The J gene is TRBJ2-1, the V gene TRBV6-5; the D gene could be TRBD1 or TRBD2 (5 bases each). The germline CDR1 and CDR2 sequences are MNHEY and SVGAGI. CDR3 length: 12 residues. V lost 4 bases, J lost 7 bases, and 8 bases lay in between. The CDR3 nucleotides read TGTGCCAGCAGTTTAGAGGGGAATGAGCAGTTCTTC. It is translated as CASSLEGNEQFF.

The table lists this clone with a count of one. The chain joins TRBV13 to TRBJ2-2; D is ambiguous. V shed 5 bases and J shed 2 bases, with 9 bases lying between them. From germline, CDR1 is PRHDT and CDR2 FYEKMQ (reference sequence). This CDR3 has 14 amino acids. The CDR3 sequence: CASSTRENTGELFF. CDR3 bases: TGTGCCAGCAGCACCCGCGAAAACACCGGGGAGCTGTTTTTT.

The CDR3 reads CASSEGWGGLASSYNEQFF. The DNA of the CDR3 is TGTGCCAGCAGCGAAGGTTGGGGTGGGCTAGCGAGTTCCTACAATGAGCAGTTCTTC. The V and J genes are TRBV9 and TRBJ2-1; possibly TRBD2 for D (6 bases). The CDR3 runs 19 residues. The germline V and J ends were trimmed by 3 bases and 1 base, with 23 bases remaining between them. Germline CDR1 is SGDLS and CDR2 is YYNGEE.

The chain carries TRBV15 and TRBJ2-5, with a possible D match to TRBD1 (5 bases). CDR1 is LNHNV and CDR2 is YYDKDF in the germline V gene (reference sequence). The CDR3 length is 14 residues. Trimming took off 4 bases at V and 1 base at J, with 10 bases between the two ends. CDR3 protein: CATSIRGGQETQYF. The CDR3 coding sequence is TGTGCCACCAGCATAAGGGGCGGCCAAGAGACCCAGTACTTC. The whole variable domain, remainder taken from reference TRBV15 and TRBJ2-5, is DAMVIQNPRYQVTQFGKPVTLSCSQTLNHNVMYWYQQKSSQAPKLLFHYYDKDFNNEADTPDNFQSRRPNTSFCFLDIRSPGLGDTAMYLCATSIRGGQETQYFGPGTRLLVL.

The rearrangement joins TRBV5-1 to TRBJ2-2; unclear D gene. The V end lost 5 bases, the J end lost 1 base, and 9 bases lay between the germline ends. The V gene's germline CDR1 is SGHRS and CDR2 YFSETQ. The CDR3 totals 14 residues. CDR3 DNA sequence: TGCGCCAGCAGTCCATCTATGAACACCGGGGAGCTGTTTTTT. Its translation is CASSPSMNTGELFF.

The gene calls are TRBV14 and TRBJ2-7; perhaps TRBD1 as D (6 bases). Trimming removed 4 bases from V and 3 bases from J, with 7 bases in between. CDR3 length equals 12 residues. Germline CDR1 SGHDN, CDR2 FVKESK. The CDR3 region is CASSLDSYEQYF. The CDR3 DNA reads TGTGCCAGCAGCCTGGACAGCTACGAGCAGTACTTC. Together with reference TRBV14 and TRBJ2-7, the CDR3 gives the full variable domain: EAGVTQFPSHSVIEKGQTVTLRCDPISGHDNLYWYRRVMGKEIKFLLHFVKESKQDESGMPNNRFLAERTGGTYSTLKVQPAELEDSGVYFCASSLDSYEQYFGPGTRLTVT.